The 10 T cell receptor beta chains presented below share a single source sample, sequenced in a study of blood T cell repertoires in COVID-19 (dated by TCRdb to about 2020). Library prep was done by the immunoSEQ multiplex PCR assay. The source is immuneACCESS, and TCRdb retained only in-frame sequences with V and J called. Part of the clones is not carried over; for the studies checked, unresolved V genes explain less than half of this, and the remainder is unexplained. This sample gives approximately 270,000 clones in total; roughly nine tenths of them show up just once. Roughly 1.2% of the sample rests with the top ten. Sequencing input: PBMCs or T cells enriched from blood (not recorded which). All receptors come from a human donor in a cohort exposed to, infected with or recovered from COVID-19 (not recorded which). The donor label of this sample is uncertain.

The chain uses TRBV24-1 and TRBJ2-5, with a possible D match to TRBD1 (5 bases). V was trimmed by 4 bases and J by 5 bases, leaving 10 bases between them. The germline gives CDR1 KGHDR, CDR2 SFDVKD. The CDR3 totals 13 residues. CDR3 in DNA: TGTGCCACCAGTGAGCCAGGGTGGGAGACCCAGTACTTC. It yields the protein CATSEPGWETQYF.

This clone was recorded once. The chain is built from TRBV5-6 and TRBJ2-1; D is unresolved. V was shortened by 0 bases and J by 9 bases, with 4 bases between the two germline ends. The germline CDR1 and CDR2 sequences are SGHDT and YYEEEE. CDR3 size: 11 residues. DNA of the CDR3: TGTGCCAGCAGCTTGGGGAGTGAGCAGTTCTTC. This codes for CASSLGSEQFF.

V is TRBV28 and J is TRBJ2-3; 15 bases match TRBD2. V dropped 5 bases and J dropped 2; count of bases not matched to a gene: 8. The CDR3 covers 18 residues. Germline V gene sequence: CDR1 MDHEN, CDR2 SYDVKM. CDR3 coding DNA: TGTGCCAGCAGTCGGACTAGCGGGGGGGCCGGTTTCACAGATACGCAGTATTTT. Encoded protein: CASSRTSGGAGFTDTQYF.

The V and J genes are TRBV19 and TRBJ2-3; 8 bases map to TRBD2. V shed 2 bases and J 1 base; nucleotides not matched to a gene: 14. The germline V gene has CDR1 LNHDA and CDR2 SQIVND (reference sequence). The CDR3 contains 19 residues. CDR3 region: CASSINSGGPPGRTDTQYF. Here the CDR3 DNA reads TGTGCCAGTAGTATAAACAGCGGGGGCCCGCCAGGTCGCACAGATACGCAGTATTTT. The complete variable domain, with remaining parts taken from reference TRBV19 and TRBJ2-3, reads DGGITQSPKYLFRKEGQNVTLSCEQNLNHDAMYWYRQDPGQGLRLIYYSQIVNDFQKGDIAEGYSVSREKKESFPLTVTSAQKNPTAFYLCASSINSGGPPGRTDTQYFGPGTRLTVL.

V is TRBV7-9 and J is TRBJ1-1; perhaps TRBD1 as D (5 bases). CDR1 and CDR2 from the germline V gene are SEHNR and FQNEAQ (reference sequence). The CDR3 has 13 amino acids. Trimming stripped 8 bases from V and 6 bases from J, with 16 bases between. In DNA form, the CDR3 reads TGTGCCAGCCACGGCAGGGATATCCCTGAAGCTTTCTTT. Residues: CASHGRDIPEAFF.

The V gene is TRBV6-5, the J gene TRBJ1-2, with 7 bases lining up with TRBD1. The CDR3 runs 14 residues. Germline lookup yields CDR1 MNHEY and CDR2 SVGAGI. Trimming took 6 bases from V and 8 from J; bases not matched to a gene: 12. The CDR3 DNA is TGTGCCAGCAGCCCCTGGAGGGGGCGCGGGGGCTACACCTTC. This gives the protein CASSPWRGRGGYTF.

This chain uses TRBV29-1 with TRBJ1-6; 8 bases are a match to TRBD1. Germline V lookup: CDR1 SQVTM, CDR2 ANQGSEA. The CDR3 consists of 13 residues. Trimming cost V 6 bases and J 10 bases; bases outside gene matches: 8. CDR3 residues: CSVAAGGESPLHF. Here the CDR3 DNA reads TGCAGCGTCGCAGCAGGGGGCGAATCACCCCTCCACTTT. Based on the CDR3 plus reference TRBV29-1 and TRBJ1-6, the full variable domain is SAVISQKPSRDICQRGTSLTIQCQVDSQVTMMFWYRQQPGQSLTLIATANQGSEATYESGFVIDKFPISRPNLTFSTLTVSNMSPEDSSIYLCSVAAGGESPLHFGNGTRLTVT.

V usage is TRBV7-8 and J usage is TRBJ1-2; tentatively, D is TRBD1 (6 bases). Trimming took 1 base from V and 0 from J, leaving 12 bases between them. The CDR3 covers 16 residues. The germline CDR1 and CDR2 sequences are SGHVS and FQNEAQ. CDR3 residues: CASSLVGGGANYGYTF. The CDR3 DNA follows: TGTGCCAGCAGCTTAGTAGGGGGGGGAGCTAACTATGGCTACACCTTC.

This clone occurred a few times. This chain links TRBV10-3 with TRBJ1-2, with 10 bases fitting TRBD1. Germline CDR1 reads ENHRY; CDR2 reads SYGVKD. The CDR3 loop spans 14 amino acids. Unmatched junction bases numbered 3, after V lost 6 bases and J lost 2 bases. CDR3 nucleotides: TGTGCCATCAGCACGGGACAGGGGAACTATGGCTACACCTTC. Its translation is CAISTGQGNYGYTF.

Of note for this clone: Other DNA sequences in the sample encode the same CDR3. This sequence joins TRBV9 and TRBJ2-7, with TRBD1 matching 11 bases. The CDR3 is made up of 14 amino acids. CDR1 and CDR2 from the germline V gene are SGDLS and YYNGEE. With V trimmed by 3 bases and J by 6 bases, 5 bases remained unmatched. The CDR3 sequence is CASSASGTGGEQYF. The CDR3 DNA sequence: TGTGCCAGCAGCGCCTCCGGGACAGGGGGCGAGCAGTACTTC.